This is a list of T cell receptor beta chains from one sample in a study of type 1 and type 2 diabetes patients. One entry per CDR3 protein, called by TCRdb with MiXCR from the multiplex PCR reads. The data show fewer than 350,000 distinct CDR3 sequences, roughly 50% seen once. Specimen: peripheral blood mononuclear cells (PBMCs). These receptors were collected from a man aged 18 to 30 with type 2 diabetes. Both conserved end residues are part of each CDR3. Fields, in order: V gene, CDR3 protein.

TRBV2	CASSLELGRQSTDTQYF
TRBV10-1	CASSPKLNTEAFF
TRBV19	CASGSAPYEQYF
TRBV12-3/TRBV12-4	CASSLGPPSETQYF
TRBV2	CASSETFLSGEQYF
TRBV5-1	CASSVGMLASETQYF
TRBV20-1	CSARDMGLGGYEQYF
TRBV7-9	CASSRGTVAYEKLFF
TRBV12-3/TRBV12-4	CASSFSATNEILFF
TRBV7-6	CASSTLDSEQYF
TRBV14	CARNEDRRNTQYF
TRBV30	CAWGGTVTGYTF
TRBV6-4	CASSDVAGSNQPQHF
TRBV4-1	CASSHRGTEAFF
TRBV28	CASGPLDRGQPQHF
TRBV10-2	CASSPDRYEQYF
TRBV7-9	CASSSSLGNIQYF
TRBV30	CAWSQSGGTDTQYF
TRBV6-6	CASSYLLSAITGVNEQFF
TRBV19	CASSTGGGRGSNTEAFF
TRBV7-9	CASSLARVSREDEKLFF
TRBV20-1	CSAETKGKVGELFF
TRBV20-1	CSAGTRTGTYGYTF
TRBV27	CASSLAGGVAYEQYF
TRBV19	CASSFDRRNTEAFF
TRBV25-1	CASSESPLSYEQYF
TRBV19	CASSITPTFSNQPQHF
TRBV10-3	CATTGTGSSYEQYF
TRBV5-1	CASSLEGTRDGELFF
TRBV20-1	CSARVVNTEAFF
TRBV19	CASSMARDSPLHF
TRBV7-8	CASSWVGGSRGDTQYF
TRBV11-3	CASSLGGTGASPLHF
TRBV2	CASSPRLAGGPREQYF
TRBV27	CASSLSGPSYEQYF
TRBV4-1	CASRTETNEKLFF
TRBV18	CASSPRDRVYSYEQYF
TRBV5-1	CASSPSHGGGQPQHF
TRBV6-1	CASSEMYGSEQFF
TRBV29-1	CSAGDGAQETQYF
TRBV5-4	CASSFTRGDSPLHF
TRBV20-1	CSARVLAGSGAREQYF
TRBV11-3	CASSLASGDEQFF
TRBV7-2	CASSSFLRTDTQYF
TRBV10-3	CAISEGGWGEQYF
TRBV15	CATSRDTLPTDYEQDF
TRBV6-6	CASRGGDRVINEQFF
TRBV7-2	CASSTNREVVTETQYF
TRBV19	CASRSWNTEAFF
TRBV5-1	CASSSGTSGRDEQYF
TRBV2	CATGTSGDYEQYF